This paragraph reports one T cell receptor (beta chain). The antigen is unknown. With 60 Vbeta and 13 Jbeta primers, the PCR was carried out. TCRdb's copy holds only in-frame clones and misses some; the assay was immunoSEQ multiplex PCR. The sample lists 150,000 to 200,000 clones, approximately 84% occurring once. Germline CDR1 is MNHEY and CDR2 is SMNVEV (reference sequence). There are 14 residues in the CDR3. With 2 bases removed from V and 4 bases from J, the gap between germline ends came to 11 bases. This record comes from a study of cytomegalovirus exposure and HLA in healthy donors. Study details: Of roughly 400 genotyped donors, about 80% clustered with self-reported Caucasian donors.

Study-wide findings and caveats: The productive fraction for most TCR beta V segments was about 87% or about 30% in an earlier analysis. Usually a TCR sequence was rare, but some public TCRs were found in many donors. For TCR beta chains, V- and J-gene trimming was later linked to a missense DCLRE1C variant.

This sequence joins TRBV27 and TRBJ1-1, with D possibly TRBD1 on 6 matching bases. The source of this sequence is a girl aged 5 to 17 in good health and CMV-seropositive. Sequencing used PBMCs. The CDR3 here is CASSLGGAATEAFF. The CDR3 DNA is TGTGCCAGCAGTTTAGGGGGGGCCGCCACTGAAGCTTTCTTT.